Each of the 27 T cell receptor beta chains below was sequenced from the same sample in a study of T cells in Graves' hyperthyroidism and ophthalmopathy. Template material for amplifying TCR beta CDR3 regions consisted of RNA transcripts. Primed by the HTBI set, a first-round RT-PCR was run on the TCR CDR3. TCRdb re-analysed the multiplex PCR reads in MiXCR, keeping a single row per CDR3 protein. The sample includes roughly 250,000 distinct CDR3 sequences, roughly 15% of them seen just once. Sequences were obtained from blood. The receptors were sampled from a middle-aged woman with Graves' hyperthyroidism that later progressed to Graves' ophthalmopathy.

This clonotype was observed many times. This chain connects TRBV2 to TRBJ1-2, with 10 positions matching TRBD1. This CDR3 spans 13 amino acids. Trimming removed 4 bases from V and 14 bases from J; junction bases left unmatched: 10. Germline V CDR1 and CDR2: SNHLY, FYNNEI. CDR3 nucleotides: TGTGCCAGCAGTGGGCCGGGACAGGGGTCGAGTACCTTC. Encoded protein: CASSGPGQGSSTF.

In the case of this clonotype: At one of its ends the junction is not consistent with the germline gene, which may arise from a read error. The chain combines TRBV28 with TRBJ2-1, with TRBD2 matching over 7 bases. This CDR3 has 17 amino acids. Germline V gene data show CDR1 as MDHEN and CDR2 as SYDVKM. The CDR3 DNA is TGTGCCAGCAGTTTATGGGTTAAGGGAGGGCCTGACAATAAGCAGTTCTTC. Translation: CASSLWVKGGPDNKQFF.

This clonotype was seen more than once but under ten times. The chain joins TRBV5-6 to TRBJ1-5; a weak D match, TRBD1 (5 bases). Trimming pared 0 bases from V and 0 bases from J, leaving 10 bases between. The CDR3 has 16 residues. Germline values: CDR1 SGHDT, CDR2 YYEEEE. The CDR3 DNA follows: TGTGCCAGCAGCTTGGGCTGGGGGAATAGCAATCAGCCCCAGCATTTT. It specifies CASSLGWGNSNQPQHF. The full variable domain, in which reference TRBV5-6 and TRBJ1-5 provide the parts outside the CDR3, is DAGVTQSPTHLIKTRGQQVTLRCSPKSGHDTVSWYQQALGQGPQFIFQYYEEEERQRGNFPDRFSGHQFPNYSSELNVNALLLGDSALYLCASSLGWGNSNQPQHFGDGTRLSIL.

This chain joins TRBV20-1 and TRBJ1-3, with unresolved D. V was clipped by 3 bases and J by 3 bases, with 12 bases between them. Germline V lookup: CDR1 DFQATT, CDR2 SNEGSKA (reference sequence). This CDR3 region has 14 residues. The CDR3 region is CSASRPGDGNTIYF. CDR3 nucleotides: TGCAGTGCTAGTCGCCCCGGGGATGGAAACACCATATATTTT.

The genes are TRBV2 and TRBJ2-7; the D is unclear. This CDR3 has 13 amino acids. CDR1 SNHLY and CDR2 FYNNEI come from the germline V gene. With 0 bases removed from V and 3 bases from J, the gap between germline ends came to 6 bases. CDR3 loop: CASSEAFLYEQYF. The DNA of the CDR3 is TGTGCCAGCAGTGAAGCGTTTCTCTACGAGCAGTACTTC.

This clonotype occurred many times. The J gene is TRBJ2-3, the V gene TRBV7-3; 11 nucleotides match TRBD2. Germline V CDR1 and CDR2: SGHTA, FQGTGA. After removal of 4 bases from V and 0 bases from J, the junction contained 9 bases not matched to a gene. This CDR3 has 18 amino acids. For the CDR3, the DNA is TGTGCCAGCAGCTACGCCGGGACTAGCGGCTCTAGCACAGATACGCAGTATTTT. Translating it yields CASSYAGTSGSSTDTQYF.

This clonotype was seen ten or more times. The rearrangement uses TRBV19 and TRBJ2-3, with D perhaps assigned TRBD1 or TRBD2 (6 bases each). The germline gives CDR1 LNHDA, CDR2 SQIVND (reference sequence). V lost 7 bases and J lost 0, with 11 bases in between. The CDR3 extends over 14 amino acids. The CDR3 DNA follows: TGTGCCAGTAAAACAGGGACTAGCACAGATACGCAGTATTTT. Its protein is CASKTGTSTDTQYF.

Comment on this clonotype: This could be a read error, since a much larger clone is one nucleotide away. The chain has TRBV19 and TRBJ1-1; 7 nucleotides line up with TRBD1. V shed 10 bases, J shed 4 bases, and the junction held 12 bases outside the gene matches. The CDR3 contains 14 residues. Looked up from germline, CDR1 is LNHDA and CDR2 is SQIVND (reference sequence). CDR3 residues: CATHQGTAITEAFF. CDR3 sequence (DNA): TGTGCCACACACCAGGGGACAGCGATCACTGAAGCTTTCTTT. Based on the CDR3 plus reference TRBV19 and TRBJ1-1, the full variable domain is DGGITQSPKYLFRKEGQNVTLSCEQNLNHDAMYWYRQDPGQGLRLIYYSQIVNDFQKGDIAEGYSVSREKKESFPLTVTSAQKNPTAFYLCATHQGTAITEAFFGQGTRLTVV.

This clonotype was detected ten times or more. This chain connects TRBV6-1 to TRBJ1-1, with D perhaps TRBD1 (5 bases). CDR3 length equals 13 residues. V was cut by 9 bases and J by 6 bases, with 17 bases left in between. The germline gives CDR1 MNHNS, CDR2 SASEGT. CDR3 DNA sequence: TGTGCCAGTCTCGTGGCGGGGGTGGCTGAAGCTTTCTTT. This sequence encodes CASLVAGVAEAFF.

This clonotype was seen at least ten times. V and J are TRBV18 and TRBJ2-1; the D gene is possibly TRBD1 (6 bases). V was shortened by 1 base and J by 0 bases, with 10 bases between the two germline ends. The CDR3 is made up of 16 amino acids. Germline lookup yields CDR1 KGHSH and CDR2 LQKENI. The CDR3 region is CASSPLGQSSYNEQFF. The DNA for the CDR3 is TGTGCCAGCTCACCACTAGGACAGAGCTCCTACAATGAGCAGTTCTTC.

This clonotype has ten or more counts. This chain connects TRBV5-1 to TRBJ2-7; TRBD2 aligns across 7 bases. The V gene end was trimmed by 1 base and the J gene end by 3 bases; junction bases not matched to a gene: 7. Germline CDR1 reads SGHRS; CDR2 reads YFSETQ. The CDR3 spans 15 residues. As DNA, the CDR3 is TGCGCCAGCAGCTTGTGGCGGGAGAGTATCTACGAGCAGTACTTC. It encodes CASSLWRESIYEQYF.

This clonotype was counted between two and nine times. The chain is built from TRBV19 and TRBJ1-5; D is ambiguous. The germline gives CDR1 LNHDA, CDR2 SQIVND (reference sequence). The CDR3 covers 13 residues. Trimming left V 4 bases short and J 4 bases short, with 8 bases between. CDR3 protein: CASSTQTNQPQHF. DNA of the CDR3: TGTGCCAGTAGTACTCAAACAAATCAGCCCCAGCATTTT.

This clonotype has a count of ten or more. The chain links TRBV28 to TRBJ1-1, with no clear D. The CDR3 spans 14 residues. The germline gives CDR1 MDHEN, CDR2 SYDVKM. Trimming shortened V by 5 bases and J by 0 bases, and 10 bases separated the two germline ends. Here the CDR3 DNA reads TGTGCCAGCAGTCTGACCCCCATGAACACTGAAGCTTTCTTT. The encoded protein is CASSLTPMNTEAFF.

The V gene is TRBV4-1, the J gene TRBJ2-2; no clear D gene. The CDR3 sequence is 15 residues long. Trimming removed 0 bases at V and 5 bases at J, with 10 bases between. CDR1 and CDR2 from the germline V gene are MGHRA and YSYEKL. This CDR3 reads CASSQEGYLTGELFF. DNA of the CDR3: TGCGCCAGCAGCCAAGAGGGCTACTTGACCGGGGAGCTGTTTTTT.

This clonotype has more than one count but fewer than ten. A much more abundant neighbour one base away suggests this may be a read error. This chain connects TRBV7-3 to TRBJ2-1; 12 nucleotides match TRBD2. Germline V CDR1 and CDR2: SGHTA, FQGTGA. The CDR3 loop spans 17 amino acids. The CDR3 loop reads CVSSSWGLAGPSNEQFF. DNA for the CDR3: TGTGTCAGCAGCTCATGGGGACTAGCGGGCCCGTCCAATGAGCAGTTCTTC.

This clonotype has ten or more counts. The chain is built from TRBV9 and TRBJ2-3; perhaps TRBD2 as D (6 bases). CDR1 and CDR2 (germline): SGDLS, YYNGEE. The V and J ends lost 0 bases and 3 bases respectively, with 11 bases between them. The CDR3 sequence is 15 residues long. CDR3 DNA: TGTGCCAGCAGCGTAGGGATTCGGGGGACAGATACGCAGTATTTT. As protein: CASSVGIRGTDTQYF. The whole variable domain, filled in from reference TRBV9 and TRBJ2-3, reads DSGVTQTPKHLITATGQRVTLRCSPRSGDLSVYWYQQSLDQGLQFLIQYYNGEERAKGNILERFSAQQFPDLHSELNLSSLELGDSALYFCASSVGIRGTDTQYFGPGTRLTVL.

This clonotype was seen ten or more times. This chain links TRBV20-1 with TRBJ2-1, with D perhaps TRBD2 (6 bases). V lost 5 bases and J lost 5, with 13 bases in between. Germline V CDR1 and CDR2: DFQATT, SNEGSKA (reference sequence). The CDR3 runs 13 residues. The CDR3 spells CSAAGLYNNEQFF. The CDR3 DNA follows: TGCAGTGCTGCGGGACTTTACAACAATGAGCAGTTCTTC.

This clonotype was found a few times. This rearrangement joins TRBV4-1 to TRBJ2-1, with 7 bases fitting TRBD2. The CDR3 consists of 19 residues. CDR1 is MGHRA, CDR2 YSYEKL, per germline. The junction had 24 bases not matched to a gene; V was cut back by 4 bases and J by 9 bases. The chain's CDR3 is CASSPHTPSRTRGGVEQFF. In DNA, the CDR3 is TGCGCCAGCAGCCCGCATACACCTTCAAGGACTAGAGGAGGAGTTGAGCAGTTCTTC.

At least ten counts were recorded for this clonotype. The V and J genes are TRBV18 and TRBJ1-5; maybe TRBD1 (6 bases). Trimming pared 6 bases from V and 8 bases from J, leaving 14 bases between. Per germline, CDR1 KGHSH and CDR2 LQKENI. The CDR3 contains 13 residues. As DNA, the CDR3 is TGTGCCAGCTCCACGGCGGGGGGCAAGCCCCAGCATTTT. As protein: CASSTAGGKPQHF.

This clonotype was picked up many times. V usage is TRBV28 and J usage is TRBJ2-1, with TRBD2 matching over 10 bases. The CDR3 sequence is 17 residues long. Germline lookup yields CDR1 MDHEN and CDR2 SYDVKM. The junction had 7 bases not matched to a gene; V was cut back by 5 bases and J by 0 bases. For the CDR3, the DNA is TGTGCCAGCAGTCATTGGACTAGCGGAAGCTCCTACAATGAGCAGTTCTTC. Its protein is CASSHWTSGSSYNEQFF.

About this clonotype: The junction and the germline gene differ at one end; a read error may be behind it. The J gene is TRBJ1-6, the V gene TRBV3-1, with no clear D. The V gene's germline CDR1 is LGHDT and CDR2 YNNKEL (reference sequence). The CDR3 covers 16 residues. The CDR3 here is CASSRTSPPDKSPLHF. The CDR3 DNA follows: TGTGCCAGCAGCCGCACCTCACCCCCGGATAAGTCACCCCTCCACTTT.

V and J are TRBV7-9 and TRBJ1-3; D is ambiguous. Trimming removed 5 bases from V and 3 bases from J, with 11 bases in between. The CDR3 totals 14 residues. Germline CDR1 reads SEHNR; CDR2 reads FQNEAQ (reference sequence). The CDR3 protein is CASSPPKLGNTIYF. The DNA for the CDR3 is TGTGCCAGCAGCCCTCCAAAGCTTGGAAACACCATATATTTT. Full variable domain (missing parts from reference TRBV7-9 and TRBJ1-3): DTGVSQNPRHKITKRGQNVTFRCDPISEHNRLYWYRQTLGQGPEFLTYFQNEAQLEKSRLLSDRFSAERPKGSFSTLEIQRTEQGDSAMYLCASSPPKLGNTIYFGEGSWLTVV.

The table lists this clonotype with many counts. The chain links TRBV13 to TRBJ1-1, with unresolved D. Germline V gene sequence: CDR1 PRHDT, CDR2 FYEKMQ (reference sequence). Trimming took 6 bases from V and 1 from J, leaving 12 bases between them. CDR3 length: 14 residues. The CDR3 bases are TGTGCCAGCAGTCCCCGAGCTTGGAACACTGAAGCTTTCTTT. This encodes CASSPRAWNTEAFF.

V is TRBV7-6 and J is TRBJ2-6; 11 bases match TRBD2. The CDR3 contains 19 residues. Germline V gene data show CDR1 as SGHVS and CDR2 as FNYEAQ. Unmatched junction bases numbered 8, after V lost 1 base and J lost 3 bases. In DNA form, the CDR3 reads TGTGCCAGCAGCTTAGTTCGGCTAGCGGGAGGTTATGGGGCCAACGTCCTGACTTTC. This translates into CASSLVRLAGGYGANVLTF. Complete variable domain (other parts from reference TRBV7-6 and TRBJ2-6): GAGVSQSPRYKVTKRGQDVALRCDPISGHVSLYWYRQALGQGPEFLTYFNYEAQQDKSGLPNDRFSAERPEGSISTLTIQRTEQRDSAMYRCASSLVRLAGGYGANVLTFGAGSRLTVL.

This clonotype was seen ten or more times. The V gene is TRBV11-2, the J gene TRBJ2-7; unclear D gene. This CDR3 comprises 15 residues. CDR1 and CDR2 from the germline V gene are SGHAT and FQNNGV. V lost 2 bases, J lost 3 bases, and 14 bases lay in between. The chain's CDR3 is CASSLRAKGYYEQYF. The CDR3 nucleotides read TGTGCCAGCAGCTTACGCGCAAAGGGCTACTACGAGCAGTACTTC.

This clonotype was recorded many times. This chain joins TRBV29-1 and TRBJ1-1; no firm D call. The ends were cut back, 4 bases at V and 1 base at J, with 16 bases in the middle. Germline V lookup: CDR1 SQVTM, CDR2 ANQGSEA. The CDR3 runs to 15 residues. The CDR3 loop reads CSVVLLLRRNTEAFF. As DNA, the CDR3 is TGCAGCGTTGTGTTGCTGCTTAGGAGGAACACTGAAGCTTTCTTT.

There are many counts of this clonotype. The J gene is TRBJ2-7, the V gene TRBV7-2, with 9 bases matching TRBD2. Germline lookup yields CDR1 SGHTA and CDR2 FQGNSA. V shed 3 bases and J 7 bases; nucleotides not matched to a gene: 10. This CDR3 spans 15 amino acids. The CDR3 sequence: CASSLQVAGVSEQYF. The DNA for the CDR3 is TGTGCCAGCAGCTTGCAGGTAGCGGGAGTATCAGAGCAGTACTTC. The full variable domain, rest sourced from reference TRBV7-2 and TRBJ2-7, is GAGVSQSPSNKVTEKGKDVELRCDPISGHTALYWYRQSLGQGLEFLIYFQGNSAPDKSGLPSDRFSAERTGGSVSTLTIQRTQQEDSAVYLCASSLQVAGVSEQYFGPGTRLTVT.